This record concerns one TCR beta chain sequence. Original methodology: Amplified reference gene primers provided the basis for estimating nucleated cell counts. TCRdb's copy holds only in-frame clones and misses some; the assay was immunoSEQ multiplex PCR. V and J calls and clone size follow that table, whereas D and trimming were derived from the DNA. The repertoire holds over 150,000 clones, roughly 76% seen once, with 10% to 15% in the top ten. CDR1 and CDR2 from the germline V gene are LNHDA and SQIVND (reference sequence). V lost 6 bases and J lost 5, with 13 bases in between. The CDR3 extends over 14 amino acids. These data originate in a study of blood T cell repertoires in COVID-19. Looking at the study overall: The study drew acute and convalescent COVID-19 samples from the United States, Italy and Spain.

One Seattle source followed patients from active infection through their disease course. This receptor was taken from a woman at least 80 years old with COVID-19, enrolled during active disease. The rearrangement uses TRBV19 and TRBJ2-2, with D possibly TRBD1 on 5 matching bases. The sample was peripheral blood. The CDR3 sequence is CASSSGAETGELFF. For the CDR3, the DNA is TGTGCCAGTAGCTCTGGGGCCGAGACCGGGGAGCTGTTTTTT.